The present T cell receptor beta chain was sequenced within a study of CD8+CD57+ T cells in acquired aplastic anemia. Study results and caveats: A set of approximately 30 CD8+ CDR3 sequences was shared between patients and controls, and these sequences appeared highly expressed in patients.

V was clipped by 4 bases and J by 7 bases; unmatched bases: 11. Germline values: CDR1 LGHDT, CDR2 YNNKEL (reference sequence). The CDR3 has 17 amino acids. Details on this clonotype: Its target is unknown.

Genomic DNA provided the template from which TCR beta VDJ and CDR3 profiles were obtained. TCRdb itself ran the reads through MiXCR, one entry per CDR3 protein. The data show about 180,000 distinct CDR3 sequences, about half seen once. This receptor was taken from a human donor in good health. The J gene is TRBJ2-4, the V gene TRBV3-1; TRBD1 agrees at 12 bases. The material sequenced was sorted CD4+, CD8+, or CD8+CD57+ T cells (not recorded which) from PBMCs. CDR3 amino acids: CASSPHPGQGAPNIQYF. CDR3 nucleotide sequence: TGTGCCAGCAGCCCGCACCCGGGACAGGGGGCGCCGAACATTCAGTACTTC. The full variable domain, with the rest looked up from reference TRBV3-1 and TRBJ2-4, is DTAVSQTPKYLVTQMGNDKSIKCEQNLGHDTMYWYKQDSKKFLKIMFSYNNKELIINETVPNRFSPKSPDKAHLNLHINSLELGDSAVYFCASSPHPGQGAPNIQYFGAGTRLSVL.